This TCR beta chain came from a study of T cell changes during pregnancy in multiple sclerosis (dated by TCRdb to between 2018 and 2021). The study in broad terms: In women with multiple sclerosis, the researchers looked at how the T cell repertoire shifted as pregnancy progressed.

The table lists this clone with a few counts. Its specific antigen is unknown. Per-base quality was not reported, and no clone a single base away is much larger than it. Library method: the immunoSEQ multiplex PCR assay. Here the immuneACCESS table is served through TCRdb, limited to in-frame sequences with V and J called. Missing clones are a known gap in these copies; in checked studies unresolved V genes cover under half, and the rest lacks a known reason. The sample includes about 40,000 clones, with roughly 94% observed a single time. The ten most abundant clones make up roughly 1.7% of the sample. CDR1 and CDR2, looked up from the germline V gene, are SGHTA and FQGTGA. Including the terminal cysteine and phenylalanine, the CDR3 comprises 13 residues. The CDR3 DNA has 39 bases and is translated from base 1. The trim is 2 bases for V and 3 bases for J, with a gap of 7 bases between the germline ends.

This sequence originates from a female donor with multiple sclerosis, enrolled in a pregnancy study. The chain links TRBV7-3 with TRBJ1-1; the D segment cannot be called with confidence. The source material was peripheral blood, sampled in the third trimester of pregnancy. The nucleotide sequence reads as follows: TGTGCCAGCAGCTTAGTGGAGGACACTGAAGCTTTCTTT. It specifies CASSLVEDTEAFF.